This T cell receptor beta chain was sequenced for a study of T cell repertoires in cytomegalovirus infection. Study context: CMV epitopes that were recently identified and HLA-C-restricted were used alongside well-studied HLA-B-restricted ones.

TCRdb re-derived calls from the reads in MiXCR, one entry per CDR3 protein. The sample holds some 940,000 distinct CDR3 sequences, roughly a third seen once. This clonotype occurred many times. The antigen is not known. CDR3 size: 12 residues. The V end was cut by 5 bases, the J end by 5 bases, with 9 bases between. Germline V gene sequence: CDR1 MNHNS, CDR2 SASEGT. Study-level findings and limits: HLA-C-restricted CMV clonotypes gave the most frequent clonotype in two of eight donors.

This chain joins TRBV6-1 and TRBJ2-5; possible D gene TRBD2, 5 bases. The sequences come from cultured CD8+ T cells from PBMCs, collected from culture after CMV antigen stimulation. The origin of this receptor is a human donor in good health (CMV status not recorded). Some clones in this sample may be carry-over from other donors' samples. The CDR3 here is CASSKTGETQYF. The CDR3, as DNA: TGTGCCAGCAGTAAAACGGGGGAGACCCAGTACTTC.